What follows are 21 T cell receptor beta chains derived from one specimen sequenced in a study of PD-1 blockade in classical Hodgkin lymphoma. Autologous stem cell transplantation was followed by relapse in every patient, and brentuximab vedotin exposure varied. The assay was immunoSEQ multiplex PCR, and TCRdb's table has in-frame clones only and misses some. The sample lists 7,200 or so clones; 75% to 85% were seen once. Sequences were derived from peripheral blood mononuclear cells (PBMCs), sampled before the second cycle of nivolumab. The receptors were gathered from a human donor with classical Hodgkin lymphoma.

The V call is TRBV30, the J call TRBJ2-5; 11 positions agree with TRBD2. Germline CDR1 GTSNPN, CDR2 SVGIG (reference sequence). This CDR3 is built from 15 residues. V shed 5 bases and J 3 bases; nucleotides not matched to a gene: 8. The DNA for the CDR3 is TGTGCCTGGGCCGGGGGACTAGCGGTAGAAGAGACCCAGTACTTC. The encoded protein is CAWAGGLAVEETQYF.

V and J are TRBV5-1 and TRBJ2-2, with TRBD1 matching over 7 bases. Trimming cost V 5 bases and J 0 bases; bases outside gene matches: 7. Looked up from germline, CDR1 is SGHRS and CDR2 is YFSETQ. The CDR3 totals 16 residues. The CDR3 DNA sequence: TGCGCCAGCAGATACGACAGGGCCTCGAACACCGGGGAGCTGTTTTTT. Its translation is CASRYDRASNTGELFF.

This clone occurred once. The gene calls are TRBV19 and TRBJ2-7; the D gene is possibly TRBD2 (5 bases). V shed 1 base and J shed 2 bases, with 12 bases lying between them. Germline V gene sequence: CDR1 LNHDA, CDR2 SQIVND (reference sequence). This CDR3 region has 15 residues. The CDR3 region is CASSIVTGSPYEQYF. The CDR3 bases are TGTGCCAGTAGTATAGTGACGGGGTCCCCCTACGAGCAGTACTTC.

The chain joins TRBV6-1 to TRBJ2-1, with TRBD1 identical over 7 bases. Germline CDR1 MNHNS, CDR2 SASEGT. The CDR3 length is 16 residues. The trim removed 2 bases at V and 4 bases at J, leaving 8 bases unmatched. This CDR3 is CASSEFETGSYNEQFF. The CDR3 region has the DNA TGTGCCAGCAGTGAATTTGAGACAGGGTCTTACAATGAGCAGTTCTTC.

The rearrangement links TRBV5-6 to TRBJ2-5, with D unresolved. The CDR3 runs to 13 residues. Germline V lookup: CDR1 SGHDT, CDR2 YYEEEE. Trimming pared 4 bases from V and 4 bases from J, leaving 11 bases between. CDR3 in DNA: TGTGCCAGCAGCAAGGACCGGCGAGAGACCCAGTACTTC. This translates into CASSKDRRETQYF.

This clone came up once. The chain links TRBV5-5 to TRBJ1-5; D is ambiguous. Germline values: CDR1 SGHKS, CDR2 YYEKEE (reference sequence). The CDR3 contains 17 residues. V gave up 1 base and J gave up 4 bases, with 18 bases separating them. DNA for the CDR3: TGTGCCAGCAGCTTGTACGGCCCCGATTCAGGTAATCAGCCCCAGCATTTT. Its protein is CASSLYGPDSGNQPQHF.

This rearrangement joins TRBV6-5 to TRBJ2-7; 10 bases line up with TRBD1. Germline V gene lookup returns CDR1 MNHEY and CDR2 SVGAGI. This CDR3 is built from 15 residues. Trimming cost V 7 bases and J 3 bases; bases outside gene matches: 9. The CDR3 protein is CASISERDRGYEQYF. The CDR3 DNA sequence: TGTGCCAGCATCTCAGAGCGGGACAGGGGCTACGAGCAGTACTTC.

The genes are TRBV15 and TRBJ2-5; 8 positions agree with TRBD2. This CDR3 spans 16 amino acids. The germline CDR1 and CDR2 sequences are LNHNV and YYDKDF (reference sequence). The V gene end was trimmed by 3 bases and the J gene end by 3 bases; junction bases not matched to a gene: 9. CDR3: CATSSNPGGGKETQYF. The CDR3 DNA follows: TGTGCCACCAGCAGTAACCCGGGAGGGGGTAAAGAGACCCAGTACTTC.

V usage is TRBV29-1 and J usage is TRBJ2-2; 10 nucleotides match TRBD1. There are 13 residues in the CDR3. The trim removed 7 bases at V and 6 bases at J, leaving 5 bases unmatched. Germline V gives CDR1 SQVTM, CDR2 ANQGSEA. This CDR3 reads CSAGTGVAGELFF. In nucleotides, the CDR3 is TGCAGCGCCGGGACAGGGGTTGCCGGGGAGCTGTTTTTT.

The CDR3 spells CALHSGGKANYGYTF. CDR3 DNA: TGTGCCCTCCATAGTGGGGGAAAAGCTAACTATGGCTACACCTTC. The chain combines TRBV7-9 with TRBJ1-2, with D tentatively TRBD1 (5 bases). Germline loops: CDR1 SEHNR, CDR2 FQNEAQ (reference sequence). Trimming took off 11 bases at V and 0 bases at J, with 19 bases between the two ends. The CDR3 totals 15 residues.

On this clone itself: The sample holds other DNA sequences that translate to the same CDR3. J is TRBJ2-7 and V is TRBV19; TRBD1 agrees at 7 bases. The CDR3 is made up of 14 amino acids. The V gene end was trimmed by 1 base and the J gene end by 6 bases; junction bases not matched to a gene: 6. Germline values: CDR1 LNHDA, CDR2 SQIVND (reference sequence). The CDR3: CASSIGTGSGEQYF. The CDR3 DNA follows: TGTGCCAGTAGTATAGGGACAGGATCCGGCGAGCAGTACTTC.

In its sample, this clone was seen once. The J gene is TRBJ1-1, the V gene TRBV5-8; D gene uncertain. Per germline, CDR1 SGHTS and CDR2 YDEGEE. This CDR3 comprises 16 residues. The V and J ends lost 1 base and 4 bases respectively, with 17 bases between them. The CDR3 here is CASSLKRSGWGTEAFF. The CDR3, as DNA: TGTGCCAGCAGCTTGAAGAGATCGGGGTGGGGCACTGAAGCTTTCTTT.

The sample holds a few counts of this clone. The V and J genes are TRBV28 and TRBJ2-7; D is possibly TRBD1 (6 bases). Trimming took 5 bases from V and 3 from J, leaving 14 bases between them. The CDR3 is 14 residues long. Germline V CDR1 and CDR2: MDHEN, SYDVKM. The CDR3, as DNA: TGTGCCAGCAGTCCCTCCGACAGGTTCTACGAGCAGTACTTC. Encoded protein: CASSPSDRFYEQYF. Full variable domain (rest looked up from reference TRBV28 and TRBJ2-7): DVKVTQSSRYLVKRTGEKVFLECVQDMDHENMFWYRQDPGLGLRLIYFSYDVKMKEKGDIPEGYSVSREKKERFSLILESASTNQTSMYLCASSPSDRFYEQYFGPGTRLTVT.

This clone was counted a few times. The chain combines TRBV5-6 with TRBJ2-3, with 11 bases aligning to TRBD2. Germline CDR1 and CDR2: SGHDT and YYEEEE. This CDR3 is built from 15 residues. J gave up 5 bases and V 3 bases, and 5 bases lay outside the gene matches. This CDR3 is CASSSVAGGIDTQYF. CDR3 nucleotide sequence: TGTGCCAGCAGCTCCGTAGCGGGAGGGATAGATACGCAGTATTTT.

This chain joins TRBV11-2 and TRBJ2-2; D is ambiguous. This CDR3 is built from 15 residues. Looked up from germline, CDR1 is SGHAT and CDR2 is FQNNGV. The ends were cut back, 0 bases at V and 1 base at J, with 6 bases in the middle. The CDR3 reads CASSLERMNTGELFF. The CDR3, as DNA: TGTGCCAGCAGCTTAGAACGGATGAACACCGGGGAGCTGTTTTTT.

Here the CDR3 DNA reads TGTGCCAGCAGCACGGACGAGGCCTACGAGCAGTACTTC. This gives the protein CASSTDEAYEQYF. The chain employs TRBV5-6 and TRBJ2-7, with D hard to call. Germline assignment: CDR1 SGHDT and CDR2 YYEEEE. CDR3 length equals 13 residues. V lost 4 bases to trimming and J lost 2 bases, with 10 bases between them.

The J gene is TRBJ2-5, the V gene TRBV6-5; tentative D call: TRBD1 (6 bases). The CDR3 is made up of 13 amino acids. From germline, CDR1 is MNHEY and CDR2 SVGAGI. V was pared by 7 bases and J by 5 bases, with 14 bases between. DNA for the CDR3: TGTGCCAGCACCGTTCATGGGGGCGAGACCCAGTACTTC. Its protein is CASTVHGGETQYF.

The table lists this clone with a few counts. The rearrangement uses TRBV10-1 and TRBJ2-7, with D unclear. The CDR3 consists of 15 residues. Germline V gives CDR1 WNHNN, CDR2 SYGVQD (reference sequence). Trimming pared 3 bases from V and 3 bases from J, leaving 15 bases between. CDR3 coding DNA: TGCGCCAGCAGTGAAGGTCGCTCGTCGGGCTACGAGCAGTACTTC. Protein: CASSEGRSSGYEQYF.

V gene TRBV7-2 combines with J gene TRBJ2-3, with 9 bases matching TRBD2. Unmatched junction bases numbered 12, after V lost 4 bases and J lost 4 bases. This CDR3 contains 17 residues. Germline V gene data show CDR1 as SGHTA and CDR2 as FQGNSA. The CDR3 here is CASSYPRRGGGADTQYF. DNA for the CDR3: TGTGCCAGCAGCTACCCCCGGCGGGGGGGCGGCGCAGATACGCAGTATTTT.

The chain joins TRBV10-3 to TRBJ2-7; 8 bases map to TRBD1. CDR1 is ENHRY, CDR2 SYGVKD, per germline. V lost 5 bases and J lost 5; bases outside the gene matches: 11. This CDR3 comprises 15 residues. The CDR3 DNA follows: TGTGCCATCAGTCCGGCGCAGGGGGCGCGCGACGAGCAGTACTTC. It codes for CAISPAQGARDEQYF.

The V gene is TRBV4-1, the J gene TRBJ2-7; 9 nucleotides agree with TRBD2. V dropped 3 bases and J dropped 4; count of bases not matched to a gene: 4. From germline, CDR1 is MGHRA and CDR2 YSYEKL. This CDR3 comprises 14 residues. The DNA for the CDR3 is TGCGCCAGCAGCCATCCGGGACTAGCATACGAGCAGTACTTC. It codes for CASSHPGLAYEQYF.